This TCR beta chain was sequenced for a study of blood T cells in healthy people across ages. Sample-barcoded 5' priming and a J-beta primer mix drove a second PCR of about 6 to 12 cycles. MiXCR, applied by TCRdb to the 5' RACE reads, yields one record per CDR3 protein. Of under 2 million distinct CDR3 sequences in the sample, roughly 32% were seen once. This clonotype was seen more than once but under ten times. Its specificity is unknown. Study outcomes and limitations: Versus aged donors, long-lived donors had higher diversity and more naive CD4+ cells. TCR beta diversity, measured per million T cells, fell in a roughly linear way with age.

V gave up 5 bases and J gave up 5 bases, with 21 bases separating them. CDR3 size: 16 residues. Healthy Caucasians from Russia aged roughly 6 to 95 served as donors. This clonotype was obtained from a woman in her 30s in good health. Material: blood. The genes are TRBV12-3 or TRBV12-4 and TRBJ2-5; TRBD1 is a possible D gene (6 bases). The CDR3 nucleotides read TGTGCCAGCAGTCCCAGACAATACAGGGCTGGGGAGACCCAGTACTTC. Amino acid sequence: CASSPRQYRAGETQYF.